This TCR beta chain was found in a study of shared clonotypes between healthy human individuals. Study background: CD4 naive and memory got three plates each, CD8 naive two, CD8 memory one. The study's findings and limits: Sequencing depth was expected to influence donor clonotype sharing. Blood alone was sampled, and tissue repertoires likely differ. Naive CD4 clonotypes overlapped across a few donors at about 5%.

The naive CD8 fraction comprised CD45RO-negative cells positively selected for CCR7 and excluded terminally differentiated effector memory CD45RA+ cells. To note about this clone: The antigen is undetermined.

With 7 bases clipped from V and 3 bases from J, the junction kept 6 bases outside the gene matches. The CDR3 consists of 15 residues. Germline CDR1 LNHDA, CDR2 SQIVND (reference sequence). The repertoire was sequenced with immunoSEQ multiplex PCR; TCRdb's copy has only in-frame clones and lacks some. The repertoire has almost 700,000 clones, approximately 90% of them found once; the top ten carry about 24%. This chain links TRBV19 with TRBJ2-5; 12 bases fit TRBD1. Specimen: naive CD8+ T cells sorted from blood. The TCR sequence derives from a man aged 25 to 45 in good health. Here the CDR3 reads CASTTGTGGEETQYF. CDR3 in DNA: TGTGCCAGTACTACTGGGACAGGGGGCGAAGAGACCCAGTACTTC. Variable domain in full (rest from reference TRBV19 and TRBJ2-5): DGGITQSPKYLFRKEGQNVTLSCEQNLNHDAMYWYRQDPGQGLRLIYYSQIVNDFQKGDIAEGYSVSREKKESFPLTVTSAQKNPTAFYLCASTTGTGGEETQYFGPGTRLLVL.